The rows below give T cell receptor beta chains drawn from one sample of a study of monozygotic twins with inflammatory bowel disease. TCRdb reprocessed the 5' RACE reads and keeps a single row for each CDR3 protein, giving no DNA. The table lists approximately 400,000 distinct CDR3 sequences. Input material: blood. Every receptor here comes from a human donor with ulcerative colitis or Crohn's disease, or a healthy co-twin of an affected twin (not recorded which). Both conserved end residues are part of each CDR3.

j_call v_call cdr3_aa
TRBJ1-5 TRBV18 CASSARDRLGDQPQHF
TRBJ2-2 TRBV28 CASLPFGGANAGELFF
TRBJ2-4 TRBV6-2/TRBV6-3 CASRPGLGIGIQYF
TRBJ2-5 TRBV27 CASSFYGGAGETQYF
TRBJ2-2 TRBV19 CASSTLAGAPGELFF
TRBJ2-2 TRBV28 CASSRWGVTSSNTGELFF
TRBJ2-7 TRBV10-3 CAISSSGAYEQYF
TRBJ1-6 TRBV7-6 CASSLSSGQGTGSPLHF
TRBJ2-2 TRBV6-1 CASYYGGGAAGELFF
TRBJ2-5 TRBV2 CASSVTGISQETQYF
TRBJ2-1 TRBV11-2 CASSERTNGRALGEQFF
TRBJ1-5 TRBV6-1 CASSEAGGGNQPQHF
TRBJ1-4 TRBV27 CASSFWANEKLFF
TRBJ2-1 TRBV24-1 CATSDSPSSGRRDEQFF
TRBJ2-7 TRBV18 CASSPPGVGYEQYF
TRBJ1-1 TRBV5-1 CASSHNPGTGLGNTEAFF
TRBJ2-3 TRBV20-1 CSASRTDGGRADTQYF
TRBJ1-6 TRBV10-3 CAISVDRNNSPLHF
TRBJ2-2 TRBV5-1 CASTDRGGHTGELFF
TRBJ1-1 TRBV12-3/TRBV12-4 CASSIIGGRSFF
TRBJ1-6 TRBV10-2 CASREAGTDYSPLHF
TRBJ1-2 TRBV12-5 CASGRQGANNGYTF
TRBJ2-1 TRBV20-1 CSARDGASSYNEQFF
TRBJ1-2 TRBV7-2 CASSVDRTNYGYTF